The 20 T cell receptor beta chains given below trace back to one sample, sequenced in a study of blood T cell repertoires in COVID-19. Some clones are missing from TCRdb's copy, which holds only in-frame ones; the method was immunoSEQ multiplex PCR. The sample contains roughly 240,000 clones, about 87% of which appear only once. Sequenced: PBMCs or T cells enriched from blood (not recorded which). These receptors originate from a man aged 45-60 years who had been exposed to COVID-19.

V usage is TRBV28 and J usage is TRBJ1-2, with 8 bases identical to TRBD1. CDR1 and CDR2 (germline): MDHEN, SYDVKM. V lost 6 bases and J lost 7; bases outside the gene matches: 10. The length of the CDR3 is 14 residues. The CDR3 sequence: CASRPSRQGTGYTF. The CDR3 DNA is TGTGCCAGCAGACCTTCGCGACAGGGGACTGGCTACACCTTC.

This sequence joins TRBV7-3 and TRBJ2-3, with D perhaps TRBD2 (5 bases). Deletions cut 1 base from V and 1 base from J, with 6 bases between. The CDR3 loop spans 14 amino acids. CDR1 and CDR2 from the germline V gene are SGHTA and FQGTGA. In DNA form, the CDR3 reads TGTGCCAGCAGCTTAATCGGGGGCACAGATACGCAGTATTTT. Encoded protein: CASSLIGGTDTQYF. Variable domain in full (rest from reference TRBV7-3 and TRBJ2-3): GAGVSQTPSNKVTEKGKYVELRCDPISGHTALYWYRQSLGQGPEFLIYFQGTGAADDSGLPNDRFFAVRPEGSVSTLKIQRTERGDSAVYLCASSLIGGTDTQYFGPGTRLTVL.

This clone was detected once. The V gene is TRBV2, the J gene TRBJ1-6, with 7 bases lining up with TRBD1. The CDR3 sequence is 15 residues long. Germline assignment: CDR1 SNHLY and CDR2 FYNNEI. V dropped 5 bases and J dropped 7; count of bases not matched to a gene: 8. CDR3 amino acids: CASSQDRAENSPLHF. The CDR3 DNA reads as TGTGCCAGCAGTCAAGACAGGGCCGAGAATTCACCCCTCCACTTT.

Worth noting for this clone: A junction boundary mismatches the germline segment, possibly from a read error. The rearrangement joins TRBV7-9 to TRBJ1-1; weak D call: TRBD1 (5 bases). Per germline, CDR1 SEHNR and CDR2 FQNEAQ (reference sequence). The CDR3 consists of 8 residues. The CDR3 spells CAVEDNLF. The CDR3 region has the DNA TGTGCCGTCGAGGACAATCTCTTT.

The rearrangement uses TRBV29-1 and TRBJ2-1, with D possibly being TRBD1 (6 bases). The CDR3 has 14 amino acids. V was clipped by 4 bases and J by 8 bases, with 18 bases between them. Germline CDR1 and CDR2: SQVTM and ANQGSEA. The CDR3 region is CSVVGGRGMDEQFF. The CDR3 DNA reads as TGCAGCGTTGTAGGTGGCAGGGGTATGGATGAGCAGTTCTTC.

The chain has TRBV12-5 and TRBJ1-5; a possible D gene is TRBD1 (6 bases). The ends were cut back, 6 bases at V and 3 bases at J, with 12 bases in the middle. Germline loops: CDR1 LGHNT, CDR2 FRNRAP. This CDR3 spans 14 amino acids. The DNA of the CDR3 is TGTGCTAGTGGGGGGACATTAGTCAATCAGCCCCAGCATTTT. Residues: CASGGTLVNQPQHF.

The rearrangement links TRBV18 to TRBJ1-3; D unresolved. V was cut by 2 bases and J by 4 bases, with 6 bases left in between. The CDR3 has 13 amino acids. Germline CDR1 and CDR2: KGHSH and LQKENI. The CDR3 DNA reads as TGTGCCAGCTCACCAGGAGGCGGAAACACCATATATTTT. It translates to CASSPGGGNTIYF.

In regard to this clone: Other DNA sequences within the sample encode an identical CDR3. The chain joins TRBV15 to TRBJ1-1, with D perhaps TRBD1 (5 bases). Germline CDR1 is LNHNV and CDR2 is YYDKDF (reference sequence). The CDR3 is made up of 13 amino acids. Trimming left V 2 bases short and J 2 bases short, with 6 bases between. CDR3 region: CATSRQGNTEAFF. CDR3 in DNA: TGTGCCACCAGCAGACAGGGAAACACTGAAGCTTTCTTT.

This clone was recorded once. This chain connects TRBV10-1 to TRBJ2-3, with 7 bases matching TRBD1. Germline V gene sequence: CDR1 WNHNN, CDR2 SYGVQD (reference sequence). The CDR3 sequence is 14 residues long. V dropped 3 bases and J dropped 6; count of bases not matched to a gene: 6. The CDR3 region has the DNA TGCGCCAGCAGTGAAGACAGGGCGAGGGATACGCAGTATTTT. Translating it yields CASSEDRARDTQYF.

CDR3 sequence: CSVEEGSGSSYNEQFF. The CDR3 nucleotides read TGCAGCGTTGAAGAGGGGAGCGGGAGCTCCTACAATGAGCAGTTCTTC. The chain links TRBV29-1 to TRBJ2-1; 8 bases line up with TRBD2. The CDR3 totals 16 residues. V shed 0 bases, J shed 0 bases, and the junction held 4 bases outside the gene matches. CDR1 and CDR2 (germline): SQVTM, ANQGSEA.

The chain has TRBV11-2 and TRBJ2-2; 7 bases match TRBD2. The CDR3 consists of 17 residues. V trimming: 1 base; J trimming: 4 bases; junction bases outside the gene matches: 9. Germline V gives CDR1 SGHAT, CDR2 FQNNGV. The CDR3 DNA reads as TGTGCCAGCAGCTTAGGTGGCGGGAGTACGGGCACCGGGGAGCTGTTTTTT. This sequence encodes CASSLGGGSTGTGELFF.

The CDR3 sequence: CASSTYRGLNEKLFF. The DNA for the CDR3 is TGTGCCAGCAGCACGTACAGGGGTTTGAATGAAAAACTGTTTTTT. The rearrangement uses TRBV3-1 (or the pseudogene TRBV3-2) and TRBJ1-4, with TRBD1 matching 7 bases. CDR3 length equals 15 residues. Germline V gene data show CDR1 as LGHDT and CDR2 as YNNKEL (reference sequence). After removal of 5 bases from V and 5 bases from J, the junction contained 8 bases not matched to a gene.

The chain carries TRBV7-2 and TRBJ2-4; TRBD1 aligns across 12 bases. With 5 bases clipped from V and 0 bases from J, the junction kept 8 bases outside the gene matches. Germline V gene lookup returns CDR1 SGHTA and CDR2 FQGNSA. CDR3 length: 18 amino acids. CDR3 loop: CASSNRDRGLLAKNIQYF. The CDR3 DNA reads as TGTGCCAGCAGCAACCGGGACAGGGGGCTTCTAGCCAAAAACATTCAGTACTTC.

This sequence joins TRBV28 and TRBJ2-1, with D possibly matching TRBD2 (5 bases). Per germline, CDR1 MDHEN and CDR2 SYDVKM. V was pared by 7 bases and J by 0 bases, with 13 bases between. The length of the CDR3 is 15 residues. The CDR3 DNA is TGTGCCAGCACCCTGGGAGATAGCTCCTACAATGAGCAGTTCTTC. Translation: CASTLGDSSYNEQFF.

In DNA, the CDR3 is TGTGCCAGTAGCAGGACAGGGGGCGGGAACACTGAAGCTTTCTTT. Amino acid sequence: CASSRTGGGNTEAFF. V is TRBV19 and J is TRBJ1-1; 11 bases are shared with TRBD1. The CDR3 loop spans 15 amino acids. V lost 6 bases and J lost 1; bases outside the gene matches: 4. CDR1 is LNHDA and CDR2 is SQIVND in the germline V gene (reference sequence). The full variable domain, with the rest looked up from reference TRBV19 and TRBJ1-1, is DGGITQSPKYLFRKEGQNVTLSCEQNLNHDAMYWYRQDPGQGLRLIYYSQIVNDFQKGDIAEGYSVSREKKESFPLTVTSAQKNPTAFYLCASSRTGGGNTEAFFGQGTRLTVV.

The gene calls are TRBV28 and TRBJ2-1; 10 bases match TRBD2. The V and J ends lost 0 bases and 4 bases, in that order; junction bases with no gene match: 0. CDR1 and CDR2 from the germline V gene are MDHEN and SYDVKM. The CDR3 runs 15 residues. CDR3 coding DNA: TGTGCCAGCAGTTTATGGACTAGCGGGTACAATGAGCAGTTCTTC. It is translated as CASSLWTSGYNEQFF.

V is TRBV5-4 and J is TRBJ2-2; 8 bases match TRBD2. Unmatched junction bases numbered 3, after V lost 0 bases and J lost 5 bases. The germline gives CDR1 SGHNT, CDR2 YYREEE (reference sequence). This CDR3 is 15 amino acids long. DNA for the CDR3: TGTGCCAGCAGCTTGGTCGGGGGGGATACCGGGGAGCTGTTTTTT. This translates into CASSLVGGDTGELFF.

This chain joins TRBV5-1 and TRBJ1-1; 8 positions agree with TRBD1. Germline CDR1 and CDR2: SGHRS and YFSETQ. This CDR3 is 14 amino acids long. V lost 8 bases and J lost 0; bases outside the gene matches: 6. The CDR3 nucleotides are TGCGCCAGTGGGACAGGAACAATGAACACTGAAGCTTTCTTT. Amino acids: CASGTGTMNTEAFF.

This rearrangement joins TRBV4-2 to TRBJ2-3; TRBD2 agrees at 12 bases. This CDR3 is 16 amino acids long. Germline V gene data show CDR1 as LGHNA and CDR2 as YNFKEQ. V was clipped by 3 bases and J by 4 bases; unmatched bases: 5. The CDR3 loop is CASSQLAGGPPDTQYF. DNA for the CDR3: TGTGCCAGCAGCCAGCTAGCGGGGGGGCCCCCAGATACGCAGTATTTT.

The chain carries TRBV5-4 and TRBJ2-5; D uncertain. The CDR3 contains 14 residues. Trimming stripped 4 bases from V and 2 bases from J, with 12 bases between. CDR1 is SGHNT, CDR2 YYREEE, per germline (reference sequence). CDR3 sequence (DNA): TGTGCCAGCAGCGAGTCAGGAACTCAAGAGACCCAGTACTTC. This codes for CASSESGTQETQYF.